This T cell receptor (beta chain) was found in a study of T cells after yellow fever vaccination. Study as a whole: SMART-Seq v4 Ultra Low Input handled preparation of low-cell-number fractions. Study-level points and caveats: A minor fraction of clonotypes spanned both CD4 and CD8 compartments. Clones from primary vaccination mostly reappeared after the booster (96% CD4, over 85% CD8).

In making TCR cDNA, 5'RACE template switching added a universal primer site and UMIs to it. TCRdb reprocessed the 5' RACE reads via MiXCR and lists one record per CDR3 protein. This table holds some 340,000 distinct CDR3 sequences, approximately 11% found once. This clonotype was recorded many times. What it binds is not known. With V trimmed by 0 bases and J by 1 base, 3 bases remained unmatched. Germline V gives CDR1 SGHRS, CDR2 YFSETQ. This CDR3 contains 16 residues. The receptor was derived from a man younger than 35 who received the YFV17D yellow fever vaccine. Here the sequenced sample was CD4+ T cells sorted from PBMCs, taken 45 days after the yellow fever booster vaccination. The chain recombines TRBV5-1 with TRBJ2-1, with TRBD2 matching over 8 bases. CDR3 in DNA: TGCGCCAGCAGCTTGGACGGGGGGGCTTCCTACAATGAGCAGTTCTTC. Translated, it gives CASSLDGGASYNEQFF.